The rows below give T cell receptor beta chains drawn from one sample of a study of blood T cell repertoires in COVID-19. Measured with immunoSEQ multiplex PCR; TCRdb has only the in-frame clones, and not every one. This sample carries approximately 180,000 clones, approximately 83% of them seen once, and the ten largest clones take roughly 9.8%. The sample consisted of peripheral blood. The receptors come from a human donor with active or convalescent COVID-19. The donor label of this sample is uncertain. Each CDR3 is given with its conserved first and last residue. The D gene is left open where the match is weak. Part of the rows lack a size; the others show once, few, many or a class for expanded clones.

>-|TRBJ2-3|-|TRBV9
CASSVQDSSSTDTQYF
TGTGCCAGCAGCGTTCAGGATTCTTCTAGCACAGATACGCAGTATTTT
>-|TRBJ2-1|TRBD2|TRBV6-5
CASSYRDLGGGNEQFF
TGTGCCAGCAGTTACCGCGACTTGGGGGGGGGCAATGAGCAGTTCTTC
>-|TRBJ2-5|TRBD1|TRBV5-4
CASSLGGQSKETQYF
TGTGCCAGCAGCTTGGGGGGACAGTCTAAAGAGACCCAGTACTTC
>-|TRBJ2-2|TRBD1|TRBV10-3
CAIGRTGGTGELFF
TGTGCCATCGGCCGGACAGGGGGCACCGGGGAGCTGTTTTTT
>-|TRBJ2-1|-|TRBV27
CASSLSAQGNEQFF
TGTGCCAGCAGTTTATCGGCGCAGGGGAATGAGCAGTTCTTC
>-|TRBJ1-6|-|TRBV4-2
CASSQGVPQQTINSPLHF
TGTGCCAGCAGCCAAGGGGTCCCCCAACAGACCATAAATTCACCCCTCCACTTT
>-|TRBJ1-6|-|TRBV28
CASSRAHAGSPLHF
TGTGCCAGCAGTAGAGCGCACGCCGGTTCACCCCTCCACTTT
>-|TRBJ2-1|TRBD2|TRBV6-5
CASTPILAGGRGQFF
TGTGCCAGCACTCCTATACTAGCGGGGGGGCGTGGGCAGTTCTTC
>-|TRBJ2-1|-|TRBV30
CAWSPGNEQFF
TGTGCCTGGAGTCCCGGCAATGAGCAGTTCTTC
>few|TRBJ1-2|-|TRBV6-2/TRBV6-3
CASSLLSEIYGYTF
TGTGCCAGCAGTCTTTTGTCGGAGATCTATGGCTACACCTTC
>-|TRBJ1-2|-|TRBV7-9
CASSGTGQPSNYGYTF
TGTGCCAGCAGCGGAACCGGACAGCCCTCAAACTATGGCTACACCTTC
>-|TRBJ2-7|TRBD1|TRBV19
CATSYRGVYEQYF
TGTGCCACCTCTTACAGGGGCGTCTACGAGCAGTACTTC
>-|TRBJ2-3|TRBD2|TRBV2
CASSALSSGRTQYF
TGTGCCAGCAGTGCCCTTAGTAGCGGGAGAACGCAGTATTTT
>-|TRBJ2-7|-|TRBV27
CASSLYSLSYEQYF
TGTGCCAGCAGTTTATACAGCTTATCCTACGAGCAGTACTTC
>-|TRBJ1-2|-|TRBV7-8
CASSTGWTSGYTF
TGTGCCAGCAGCACAGGGTGGACTAGTGGCTACACCTTC
>once|TRBJ2-2|TRBD2|TRBV29-1
CSGRSGVNTGELFF
TGCAGCGGACGTAGCGGGGTGAACACCGGGGAGCTGTTTTTT
>-|TRBJ2-3|TRBD2|TRBV4-2
CASSHGGRAAEGTDTQYF
TGTGCCAGCAGCCACGGGGGGAGGGCCGCCGAGGGCACAGATACGCAGTATTTT
>-|TRBJ2-4|-|TRBV12-3/TRBV12-4
CASRSVAKNIQYF
TGTGCCAGCAGGTCGGTAGCCAAAAACATTCAGTACTTC
>-|TRBJ1-1|TRBD1|TRBV7-3
CASSTSGGWNTEAFF
TGTGCCAGCAGCACCTCAGGGGGCTGGAACACTGAAGCTTTCTTT
>once|TRBJ1-5|TRBD1|TRBV9
CASSVDGTASLPQHF
TGTGCCAGCAGCGTAGATGGGACAGCCTCTTTGCCCCAGCATTTT
>-|TRBJ1-1|-|TRBV5-1
CASSLGGFRSTEAFF
TGCGCCAGCAGCTTGGGCGGTTTCCGAAGCACTGAAGCTTTCTTT
>-|TRBJ1-5|TRBD1|TRBV6-5
CASRMGQAGQPQHF
TGTGCCAGCAGGATGGGACAGGCGGGTCAGCCCCAGCATTTT
>once|TRBJ2-7|-|TRBV3-1/TRBV3-2
CASSQGAEGRGQYF
TGTGCCAGCAGCCAAGGAGCCGAGGGGCGGGGGCAGTACTTC
>-|TRBJ2-6|-|TRBV5-1
CASRGWETRNSGANVLTF
TGCGCCAGCAGGGGCTGGGAGACACGGAATTCTGGGGCCAACGTCCTGACTTTC
>-|TRBJ1-1|TRBD1|TRBV9
CASSALGQGGTEAFF
TGTGCCAGCAGCGCACTCGGACAGGGGGGGACTGAAGCTTTCTTT
>few|TRBJ1-2|TRBD1|TRBV6-1
CASSDSGGYGYTF
TGTGCCAGCAGTGATTCAGGGGGGTATGGCTACACCTTC
>-|TRBJ1-4|TRBD1|TRBV28
CASSSYRTGAGEKLFF
TGTGCCAGCAGTTCGTATCGGACAGGGGCGGGTGAAAAACTGTTTTTT
>-|TRBJ2-7|TRBD2|TRBV2
CASSELRGRVYEQYF
TGTGCCAGCAGTGAACTACGCGGGAGGGTCTACGAGCAGTACTTC
>many|TRBJ1-3|-|TRBV5-4
CASSLDWRDQGNTIYF
TGTGCCAGCAGCTTGGATTGGCGGGATCAAGGAAACACCATATATTTT
>once|TRBJ2-7|-|TRBV11-3
CASSTHRARYEQYF
TGTGCCAGCAGCACCCACAGGGCTCGATACGAGCAGTACTTC
>once|TRBJ2-7|-|TRBV10-2
CASRLSRAYEQYF
TGCGCCAGCCGGTTGAGCAGGGCCTACGAGCAGTACTTC
>-|TRBJ1-2|-|TRBV6-2/TRBV6-3
CASSHWSQGMDYGYTF
TGTGCCAGCAGTCACTGGTCGCAGGGGATGGACTATGGCTACACCTTC
>-|TRBJ1-6|TRBD1|TRBV5-4
CASSLTGSYNSPLHF
TGTGCCAGCAGCCTGACAGGGTCCTATAATTCACCCCTCCACTTT
>-|TRBJ2-3|TRBD2|TRBV30
CAWSVSLAGTDTQYF
TGTGCCTGGAGTGTATCCCTAGCGGGAACAGATACGCAGTATTTT
>-|TRBJ2-2|TRBD1|TRBV3-1/TRBV3-2
CASSQDRQGLGGELFF
TGTGCCAGCAGCCAAGATAGACAGGGGTTAGGCGGGGAGCTGTTTTTT
>many|TRBJ2-1|-|TRBV30
CAWSVTNEQFF
TGTGCCTGGAGTGTGACAAATGAGCAGTTCTTC
>-|TRBJ2-1|TRBD2|TRBV5-1
CASSSTGTAGGYNEQFF
TGCGCCAGCAGCTCGACAGGGACAGCGGGAGGCTACAATGAGCAGTTCTTC
>-|TRBJ2-7|-|TRBV5-4
CASSLAGKDEQYF
TGTGCCAGCAGCTTGGCCGGGAAGGACGAGCAGTACTTC
>-|TRBJ2-3|-|TRBV2
CASSEAGTDTQYF
TGTGCCAGCAGTGAGGCGGGCACAGATACGCAGTATTTT
>few|TRBJ1-2|TRBD1|TRBV5-6
CASSLGDRVYGYTF
TGTGCCAGCAGCTTGGGGGACAGGGTCTATGGCTACACCTTC
>-|TRBJ2-3|-|TRBV14
CASALVGDTQYF
TGTGCCAGCGCCCTCGTCGGGGATACGCAGTATTTT